The 19 T cell receptor beta chains below were found in one sample sequenced in a study of monozygotic twins with inflammatory bowel disease. Following a re-call of the 5' RACE reads, TCRdb has one entry per CDR3 protein and lacks DNA. The sample totals 160,000 or so distinct CDR3 sequences. Input material: blood. These receptors were collected from a human donor with ulcerative colitis or Crohn's disease, or a healthy co-twin of an affected twin (not recorded which).

The chain uses TRBV10-3 and TRBJ2-2; TCRdb gives TRBD2 as the D gene, but with no DNA this cannot be confirmed. The CDR3 spans 18 residues. Germline-derived CDR1 and CDR2 are ENHRY and SYGVKD. The CDR3 loop reads CAISEGLAGDPYTGELFF.

J is TRBJ2-1 and V is TRBV18. This CDR3 spans 17 amino acids. CDR1 and CDR2 from the germline V gene are KGHSH and LQKENI. CDR3 residues: CASSPRTADNGYNEQFF.

The gene calls are TRBV12-3 or TRBV12-4 and TRBJ2-5; TCRdb picks TRBD2, but there is no DNA to check that call. The CDR3 is 20 residues long. The chain's CDR3 is CASSLATWTSGSGKEETQYF.

The chain has TRBV5-1 and TRBJ1-1; TCRdb names TRBD1, which stays unverified in the absence of DNA. The CDR3 contains 15 residues. Germline CDR1 is SGHRS and CDR2 is YFSETQ. The CDR3 sequence: CASSVAGTSGTEAFF.

The rearrangement links TRBV15 to TRBJ1-2; TCRdb gives TRBD1 as the D gene, but with no DNA this cannot be confirmed. CDR3 length: 14 amino acids. The germline gives CDR1 LNHNV, CDR2 YYDKDF (reference sequence). The CDR3 spells CATSKELQAEGYTF. The entire variable domain, with the rest obtained from reference TRBV15 and TRBJ1-2, is as follows: DAMVIQNPRYQVTQFGKPVTLSCSQTLNHNVMYWYQQKSSQAPKLLFHYYDKDFNNEADTPDNFQSRRPNTSFCFLDIRSPGLGDTAMYLCATSKELQAEGYTFGSGTRLTVV.

This sequence joins TRBV11-3 and TRBJ2-2; TCRdb lists TRBD1, though no DNA is available to test this call. The germline V gene has CDR1 SGHNT and CDR2 YENEEA. The CDR3 consists of 15 residues. CDR3 sequence: CASSLGQANTGELFF.

The chain employs TRBV29-1 and TRBJ1-1; TCRdb picks TRBD1, but there is no DNA to check that call. Germline CDR1 and CDR2: SQVTM and ANQGSEA. The CDR3 runs to 19 residues. CDR3 residues: CSVEDPFLGQGGLRTEAFF.

V is TRBV5-5 and J is TRBJ1-6. This CDR3 has 15 amino acids. Per the germline V gene, CDR1 is SGHKS and CDR2 is YYEKEE (reference sequence). The CDR3 loop reads CASSLGGRSASPLHF.

The chain couples TRBV7-9 to TRBJ1-1; TCRdb's D call, TRBD1, is unchecked because there is no DNA. The CDR3 covers 15 residues. The germline gives CDR1 SEHNR, CDR2 FQNEAQ (reference sequence). This chain's CDR3 is CASIPGGGLVTEAFF.

The rearrangement links TRBV7-2 to TRBJ2-1; TCRdb lists TRBD2, though no DNA is available to test this call. This CDR3 is 16 amino acids long. The germline V gene has CDR1 SGHTA and CDR2 FQGNSA. The CDR3 reads CASSLSGGSGRGEQFF.

The V call is TRBV19, the J call TRBJ2-1; TCRdb reports TRBD1, a call that lacks DNA to check it against. CDR3 length equals 15 residues. The germline V gene encodes CDR1 LNHDA and CDR2 SQIVND (reference sequence). The CDR3 is CASRHRDRDLNEQFF. Full variable domain (remainder filled in from reference TRBV19 and TRBJ2-1): DGGITQSPKYLFRKEGQNVTLSCEQNLNHDAMYWYRQDPGQGLRLIYYSQIVNDFQKGDIAEGYSVSREKKESFPLTVTSAQKNPTAFYLCASRHRDRDLNEQFFGPGTRLTVL.

The chain joins TRBV18 to TRBJ1-1; lacking DNA, the TRBD1 call made by TCRdb goes unchecked. Germline CDR1 and CDR2: KGHSH and LQKENI. The CDR3 extends over 12 amino acids. CDR3: CASSPAGPEAFF.

This chain links TRBV7-2 with TRBJ1-1. The CDR3 consists of 14 residues. Germline values: CDR1 SGHTA, CDR2 FQGNSA. The CDR3: CASSLDLREGEAFF.

V is TRBV5-1 and J is TRBJ2-1; TCRdb outputs TRBD2, but without DNA this stays unchecked. There are 15 residues in the CDR3. Germline lookup yields CDR1 SGHRS and CDR2 YFSETQ. The CDR3 region is CASSLGLAGQNEQFF. The entire variable domain, with the rest obtained from reference TRBV5-1 and TRBJ2-1, is as follows: KAGVTQTPRYLIKTRGQQVTLSCSPISGHRSVSWYQQTPGQGLQFLFEYFSETQRNKGNFPGRFSGRQFSNSRSEMNVSTLELGDSALYLCASSLGLAGQNEQFFGPGTRLTVL.

The J gene is TRBJ1-4, the V gene TRBV5-4; TCRdb's D call, TRBD1, is unchecked because there is no DNA. Germline CDR1 reads SGHNT; CDR2 reads YYREEE (reference sequence). CDR3 length equals 16 residues. Here the CDR3 reads CASSLNRDSLTGKLFF. Combining the CDR3 with reference TRBV5-4 and TRBJ1-4 gives the whole variable domain ETGVTQSPTHLIKTRGQQVTLRCSSQSGHNTVSWYQQALGQGPQFIFQYYREEENGRGNFPPRFSGLQFPNYSSELNVNALELDDSALYLCASSLNRDSLTGKLFFGSGTQLSVL.

The V and J genes are TRBV5-1 and TRBJ2-1; the TCRdb D gene call, TRBD1, has no DNA to confirm it. The CDR3 spans 15 residues. CDR1 is SGHRS, CDR2 YFSETQ, per germline. The CDR3 loop reads CASSLVGGRNDEQFF.

The chain has TRBV27 and TRBJ2-1; TCRdb names TRBD1, which stays unverified in the absence of DNA. The germline V gene has CDR1 MNHEY and CDR2 SMNVEV (reference sequence). The CDR3 is made up of 14 amino acids. The CDR3 sequence is CASSFSRPGNEQFF.

This rearrangement joins TRBV5-1 to TRBJ2-2; TCRdb designates TRBD2, a call that cannot be tested without DNA. The CDR3 runs 18 residues. Germline-derived CDR1 and CDR2 are SGHRS and YFSETQ. The CDR3 loop is CASSLGLAGGPGAGELFF.

The rearrangement uses TRBV24-1 and TRBJ2-3; no DNA is available, so the TRBD1 call from TCRdb remains unchecked. CDR1 is KGHDR, CDR2 SFDVKD, per germline. The CDR3 is 16 residues long. The CDR3 region is CATSDLGTGRTDTQYF.